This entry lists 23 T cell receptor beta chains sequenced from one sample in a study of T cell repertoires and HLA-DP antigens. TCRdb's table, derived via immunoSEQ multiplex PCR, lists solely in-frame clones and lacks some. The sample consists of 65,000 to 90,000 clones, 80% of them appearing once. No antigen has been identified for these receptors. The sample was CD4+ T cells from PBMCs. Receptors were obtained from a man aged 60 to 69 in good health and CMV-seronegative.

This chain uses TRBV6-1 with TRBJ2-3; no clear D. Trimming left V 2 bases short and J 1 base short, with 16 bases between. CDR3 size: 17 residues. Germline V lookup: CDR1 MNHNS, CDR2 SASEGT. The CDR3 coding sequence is TGTGCCAGCAGTGAACAACCCCTAGGAAGAGGCACAGATACGCAGTATTTT. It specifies CASSEQPLGRGTDTQYF.

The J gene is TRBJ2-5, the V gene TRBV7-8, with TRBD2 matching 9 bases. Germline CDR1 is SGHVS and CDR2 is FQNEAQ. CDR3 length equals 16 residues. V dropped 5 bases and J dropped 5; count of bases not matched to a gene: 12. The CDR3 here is CASSHLSAGGRETQYF. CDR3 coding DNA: TGTGCCAGCAGCCATCTCAGTGCGGGGGGGCGGGAGACCCAGTACTTC.

The DNA for the CDR3 is TGTGCCAGTAGGATGAGAGGGAGGGGTCAGCCCCAGCATTTT. Its protein product is CASRMRGRGQPQHF. The gene calls are TRBV19 and TRBJ1-5, with a tentative D call TRBD1 (5 bases). V was trimmed by 6 bases and J by 6 bases, leaving 15 bases between them. The CDR3 consists of 14 residues. Germline V gene sequence: CDR1 LNHDA, CDR2 SQIVND (reference sequence). Looking up the rest from reference TRBV19 and TRBJ1-5 gives the full variable domain: DGGITQSPKYLFRKEGQNVTLSCEQNLNHDAMYWYRQDPGQGLRLIYYSQIVNDFQKGDIAEGYSVSREKKESFPLTVTSAQKNPTAFYLCASRMRGRGQPQHFGDGTRLSIL.

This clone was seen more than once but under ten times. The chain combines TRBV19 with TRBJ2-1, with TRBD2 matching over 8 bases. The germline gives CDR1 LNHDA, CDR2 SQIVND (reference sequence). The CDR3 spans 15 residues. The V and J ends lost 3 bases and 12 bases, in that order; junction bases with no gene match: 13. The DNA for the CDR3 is TGTGCCAGTAGTATCTACCCGGGACTAGAGATTGGGCAGTTCTTC. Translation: CASSIYPGLEIGQFF.

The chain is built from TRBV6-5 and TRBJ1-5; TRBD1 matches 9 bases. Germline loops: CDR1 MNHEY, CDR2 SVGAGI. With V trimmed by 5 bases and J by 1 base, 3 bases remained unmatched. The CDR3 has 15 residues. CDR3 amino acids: CASSRDRDSNQPQHF. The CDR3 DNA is TGTGCCAGCAGTCGGGACAGGGACAGCAATCAGCCCCAGCATTTT.

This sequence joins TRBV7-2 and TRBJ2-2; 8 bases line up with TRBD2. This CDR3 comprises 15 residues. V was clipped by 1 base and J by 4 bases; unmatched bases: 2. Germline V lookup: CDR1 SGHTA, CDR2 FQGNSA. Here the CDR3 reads CASSLGLAGTGELFF. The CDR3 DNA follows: TGTGCCAGCAGCTTAGGTCTAGCGGGCACCGGGGAGCTGTTTTTT.

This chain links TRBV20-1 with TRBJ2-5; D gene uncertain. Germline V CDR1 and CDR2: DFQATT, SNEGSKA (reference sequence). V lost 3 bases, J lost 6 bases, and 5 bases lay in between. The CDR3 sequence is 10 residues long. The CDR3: CSASLQTQYF. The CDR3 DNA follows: TGCAGTGCTAGTTTGCAGACCCAGTACTTC.

The CDR3 sequence is CASSIGGGGGSRENIQYF. In DNA, the CDR3 is TGTGCCAGTAGTATAGGCGGTGGGGGAGGGTCAAGGGAAAACATTCAGTACTTC. The rearrangement joins TRBV19 to TRBJ2-4, with TRBD2 matching 7 bases. This CDR3 spans 18 amino acids. The V segment lost 1 base and the J segment 5 bases; nucleotides outside the gene matches: 14. Per germline, CDR1 LNHDA and CDR2 SQIVND (reference sequence).

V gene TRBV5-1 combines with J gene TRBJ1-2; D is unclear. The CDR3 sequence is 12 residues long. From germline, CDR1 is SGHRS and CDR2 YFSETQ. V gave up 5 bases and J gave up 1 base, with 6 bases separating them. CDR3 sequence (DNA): TGCGCCAGCAGAGAAGGTAACTATGGCTACACCTTC. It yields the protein CASREGNYGYTF.

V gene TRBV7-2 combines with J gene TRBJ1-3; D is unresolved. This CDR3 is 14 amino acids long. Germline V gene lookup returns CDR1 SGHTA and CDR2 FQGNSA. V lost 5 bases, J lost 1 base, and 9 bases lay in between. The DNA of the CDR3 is TGTGCCAGCAGCGAGAGGCGTTCTGGAAACACCATATATTTT. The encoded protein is CASSERRSGNTIYF. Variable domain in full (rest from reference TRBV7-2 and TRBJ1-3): GAGVSQSPSNKVTEKGKDVELRCDPISGHTALYWYRQSLGQGLEFLIYFQGNSAPDKSGLPSDRFSAERTGGSVSTLTIQRTQQEDSAVYLCASSERRSGNTIYFGEGSWLTVV.

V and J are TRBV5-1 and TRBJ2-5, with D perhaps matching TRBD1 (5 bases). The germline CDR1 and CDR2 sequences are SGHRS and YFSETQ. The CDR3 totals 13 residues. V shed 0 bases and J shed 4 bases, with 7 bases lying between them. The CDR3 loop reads CASSLVGAETQYF. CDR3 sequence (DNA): TGCGCCAGCAGCTTGGTAGGGGCAGAGACCCAGTACTTC.

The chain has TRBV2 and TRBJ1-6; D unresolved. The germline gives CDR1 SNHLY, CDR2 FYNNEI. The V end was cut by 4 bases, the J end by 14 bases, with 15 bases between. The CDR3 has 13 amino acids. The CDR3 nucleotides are TGTGCCAGCAGTGTTCAGAAGTTCACGGCCCTCCACTTT. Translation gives CASSVQKFTALHF. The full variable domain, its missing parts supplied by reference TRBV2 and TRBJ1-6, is EPEVTQTPSHQVTQMGQEVILRCVPISNHLYFYWYRQILGQKVEFLVSFYNNEISEKSEIFDDQFSVERPDGSNFTLKIRSTKLEDSAMYFCASSVQKFTALHFGNGTRLTVT.

CDR3 protein: CSVESGAGNTIYF. The CDR3 nucleotides read TGCAGCGTTGAGTCCGGGGCCGGAAACACCATATATTTT. The chain recombines TRBV29-1 with TRBJ1-3; TRBD1 is a possible D gene (5 bases). Germline values: CDR1 SQVTM, CDR2 ANQGSEA. This CDR3 is built from 13 residues. The V end lost 3 bases, the J end lost 4 bases, and 10 bases lay between the germline ends.

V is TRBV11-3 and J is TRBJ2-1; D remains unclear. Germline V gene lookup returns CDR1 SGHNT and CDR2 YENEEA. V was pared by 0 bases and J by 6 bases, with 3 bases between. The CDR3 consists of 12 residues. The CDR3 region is CASSLDPNEQFF. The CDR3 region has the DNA TGTGCCAGCAGCTTAGATCCCAATGAGCAGTTCTTC. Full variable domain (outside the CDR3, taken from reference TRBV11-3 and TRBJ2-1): EAGVVQSPRYKIIEKKQPVAFWCNPISGHNTLYWYLQNLGQGPELLIRYENEEAVDDSQLPKDRFSAERLKGVDSTLKIQPAELGDSAVYLCASSLDPNEQFFGPGTRLTVL.

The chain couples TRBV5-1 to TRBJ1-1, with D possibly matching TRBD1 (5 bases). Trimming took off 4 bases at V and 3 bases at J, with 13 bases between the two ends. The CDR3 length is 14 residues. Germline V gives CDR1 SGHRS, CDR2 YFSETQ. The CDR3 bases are TGCGCCAGCAGCCGCTTTGCGGGGCACACTGAAGCTTTCTTT. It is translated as CASSRFAGHTEAFF.

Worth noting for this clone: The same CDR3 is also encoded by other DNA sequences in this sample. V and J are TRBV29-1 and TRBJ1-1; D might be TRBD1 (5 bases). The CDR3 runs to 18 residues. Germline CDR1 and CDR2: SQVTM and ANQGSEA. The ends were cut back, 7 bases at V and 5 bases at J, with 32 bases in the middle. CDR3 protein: CSASVPPGTGSRGTEAFF. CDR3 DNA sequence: TGCAGCGCCTCTGTTCCGCCCGGAACAGGTTCTAGAGGGACTGAAGCTTTCTTT.

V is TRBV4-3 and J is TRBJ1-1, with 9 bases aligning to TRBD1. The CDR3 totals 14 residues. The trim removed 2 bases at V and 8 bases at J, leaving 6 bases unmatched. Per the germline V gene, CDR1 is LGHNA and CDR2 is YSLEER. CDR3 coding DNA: TGCGCCAGCAGCCAACGACAGGGGGTTGGGGAAGCTTTCTTT. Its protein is CASSQRQGVGEAFF.

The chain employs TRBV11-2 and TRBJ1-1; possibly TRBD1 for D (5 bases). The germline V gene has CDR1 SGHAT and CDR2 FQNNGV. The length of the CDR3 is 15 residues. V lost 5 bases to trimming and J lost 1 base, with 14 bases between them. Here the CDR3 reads CASSPWGERNTEAFF. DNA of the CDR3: TGTGCCAGCAGCCCCTGGGGGGAGCGGAACACTGAAGCTTTCTTT. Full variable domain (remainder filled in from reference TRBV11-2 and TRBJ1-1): EAGVAQSPRYKIIEKRQSVAFWCNPISGHATLYWYQQILGQGPKLLIQFQNNGVVDDSQLPKDRFSAERLKGVDSTLKIQPAKLEDSAVYLCASSPWGERNTEAFFGQGTRLTVV.

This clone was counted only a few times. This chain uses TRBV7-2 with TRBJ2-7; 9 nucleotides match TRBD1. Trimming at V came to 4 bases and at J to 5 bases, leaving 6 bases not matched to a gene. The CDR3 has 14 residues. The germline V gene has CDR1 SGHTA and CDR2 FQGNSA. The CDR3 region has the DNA TGTGCCAGCAGCTCCCGGACAGGGGCCGACGAGCAGTACTTC. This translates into CASSSRTGADEQYF.

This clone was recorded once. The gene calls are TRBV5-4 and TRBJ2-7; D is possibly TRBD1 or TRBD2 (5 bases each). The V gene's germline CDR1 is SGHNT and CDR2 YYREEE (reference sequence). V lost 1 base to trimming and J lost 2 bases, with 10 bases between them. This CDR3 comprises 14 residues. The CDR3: CASSLLGTPYEQYV. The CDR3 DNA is TGTGCCAGCAGCTTGTTGGGGACCCCCTACGAGCAGTACGTC.

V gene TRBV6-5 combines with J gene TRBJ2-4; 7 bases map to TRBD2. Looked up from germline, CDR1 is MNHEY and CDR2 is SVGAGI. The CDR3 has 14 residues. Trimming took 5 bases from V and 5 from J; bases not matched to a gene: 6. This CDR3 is CASSTGRGENIQYF. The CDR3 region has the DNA TGTGCCAGCAGTACGGGTCGGGGGGAAAACATTCAGTACTTC.

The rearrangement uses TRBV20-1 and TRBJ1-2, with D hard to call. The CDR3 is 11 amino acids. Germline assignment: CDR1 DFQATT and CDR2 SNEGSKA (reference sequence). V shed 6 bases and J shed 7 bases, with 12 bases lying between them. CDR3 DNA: TGCAGTGCCCTTTTGAGACGTGGCTACACCTTC. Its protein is CSALLRRGYTF.

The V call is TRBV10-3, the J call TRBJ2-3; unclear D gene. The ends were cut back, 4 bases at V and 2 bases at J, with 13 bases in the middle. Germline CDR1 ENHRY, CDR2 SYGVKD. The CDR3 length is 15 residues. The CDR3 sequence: CAISGANPSTDTQYF. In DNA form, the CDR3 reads TGTGCCATCAGTGGGGCGAACCCTTCCACAGATACGCAGTATTTT.